A selection of T cell receptor beta chains follows, all from one sample in a study of human T cells and chemical hapten exposure. TCRdb processed the RACE reads anew with MiXCR; each CDR3 protein has one entry. The sample has tens of thousands of distinct CDR3 sequences, approximately 11% seen once. This specimen consisted of whole blood, obtained in connection with sensitization to the hapten diphenylcyclopropenone (DPC). The receptor set was obtained from a woman aged 50 to 60 with alopecia areata. Some clones in this sample may be carry-over from other donors' samples. CDR3s include the opening cysteine and the closing phenylalanine or tryptophan. Fields, in order: V gene, CDR3 protein.

>TRBV10-2
CASSDSEAADTQYF
>TRBV27
CASSLDGTLIREQYF
>TRBV7-3
CASSPGQGNYGYTF
>TRBV5-8
CASSPLRELFF
>TRBV28
CASSTVYEQYF
>TRBV5-5
CASNLGRLAGVRDIQYF
>TRBV27
CASSLIGASAQYF
>TRBV11-3
CASSLGTVSENTIYF
>TRBV29-1
CSAKGGDNEQFF
>TRBV20-1
CSARDPTGDTEAFF
>TRBV28
CASSARGAYEQYF
>TRBV5-1
CASSLGTGGYHNEQFF
>TRBV29-1
CSVEPRTSYNEQFF
>TRBV29-1
CSVGDQNYGYTF
>TRBV5-1
CASRGLAGVETQYF
>TRBV3-1
CASSQYTRMNTEAFF
>TRBV5-1
CASSLAGGNYEQYF
>TRBV10-1
CASPGQGWYQPQHF
>TRBV28
CASSFSGLAEGAKNIQYF
>TRBV18
CASSPRGTDTQYF
>TRBV7-2
CASSLASSGSWNEQFF
>TRBV5-1
CASSFGVWTNTDTQYF
>TRBV19
CASSAPGANVLTF
>TRBV29-1
CSVLPYPGQGGPHDNQPQHF
>TRBV7-9
CASSYPSGVGDTEAFF
>TRBV6-4
CASAQDSNQLQHF
>TRBV7-3
CASSPSTWTTPSTDTQYF
>TRBV20-1
CSAKRGQATSYNEQFF
>TRBV24-1
CATSDFDSNYGYTF
>TRBV6-6
CASSDTGQMNTEAFF
>TRBV20-1
CSARRTSGIRRTSTDTQYF
>TRBV20-1
CSAYDRGITGELFF
>TRBV7-3
CASSAGQNNSPLHF
>TRBV7-3
CASSLGQGQPQYF
>TRBV6-2/TRBV6-3
CASSTRLAGGWPYNEQFF
>TRBV12-3/TRBV12-4
CASSFDSPSPLNTGELFF
>TRBV5-1
CASSGDRTEAFF